This T cell receptor beta chain is from a study of blood T cell repertoires in COVID-19. The wider study: Samples came from the United States, Italy and Spain, spanning acute and convalescent COVID-19. The analysed material was cDNA or gDNA that came from T cells, B-cell-depleted T cells, or PBMCs.

CDR1 SNHLY and CDR2 FYNNEI come from the germline V gene. The CDR3 consists of 12 residues. The germline V and J ends were trimmed by 10 bases and 6 bases, with 15 bases remaining between them. In the source study's methods: Nucleated cell counts were estimated from reference gene primer amplification. Libraries were prepared by immunoSEQ multiplex PCR; TCRdb keeps only in-frame clonotypes and omits some of them. The DNA gave D and trimming, while V, J and clone size come from that table. The sample lists fewer than 70,000 clones, approximately 88% occurring once. V usage is TRBV2 and J usage is TRBJ1-2, with unresolved D. The source is a human donor in a cohort sampled during active COVID-19. Sequencing was carried out using peripheral blood. CDR3 sequence reads: CATKAFGDGYTF. In DNA form, the CDR3 reads TGTGCCACCAAAGCCTTCGGGGATGGCTACACCTTC.